This TCR beta chain was captured by sequencing in a study of T cell repertoires in aging, cancer and after chemotherapy. About the research overall: Patients with chronic lymphocytic leukemia were sampled before and after fludarabine- or bendamustine-based chemotherapy. Study results and caveats: Age-matched healthy donors had significantly more diverse, less clonal blood TCR repertoires than untreated cancer patients. In each cancer cohort, median generation probability increased across chemotherapy, suggesting thymic output rebounded.

The CDR3 loop spans 15 amino acids. The germline V gene has CDR1 GTSNPN and CDR2 SVGIG (reference sequence). J was trimmed by 8 bases and V by 0 bases; bases with no gene match: 10. Of note for this clonotype: What it binds is not known.

TCR beta rearrangements were amplified from peripheral blood genomic DNA. Rearranged V-D-J TRB sequences were amplified with a mixed TRB-A/B primer pool. TCRdb ran MiXCR on the multiplex PCR reads and lists one entry per CDR3 protein. The sample has 7,000 to 8,500 distinct CDR3 sequences, over 25% seen once. This rearrangement joins TRBV30 to TRBJ1-2; 9 nucleotides match TRBD1. The sample was blood. The sequence was collected from a human donor with a blood cancer. CDR3 coding DNA: TGTGCCTGGAGTGTACTTACAGGGGGCAGAGAAGGCTACACCTTC. Residues: CAWSVLTGGREGYTF.